This T cell receptor beta chain was documented in a study of shared clonotypes between healthy human individuals (dated by TCRdb to the early 2020s). About the study as a whole: The cohort comprised two women and a few men aged 18 to 49 years. For each donor, three plates each were used for CD4 naive and CD4 memory, two plates were used for CD8 naive, and one plate was used for CD8 memory. Blood TCR repertoires of roughly 5 healthy adults were deeply sequenced to estimate repertoire size and the extent of clonotype sharing between individuals. Different laboratories and diverse techniques were used to prepare libraries and sequence TCR repertoires, to increase sequencing depth and limit assay-specific biases. Each donor's leukapheresis produced roughly between roughly 0.94 and 9.5 billion PBMCs. The investigation overall reported the following: Pairwise subsampling indicated that sequencing depth was expected to affect the degree of clonotype sharing among donors. Clonotypes shared by all four sorted-subset donors showed higher generation probabilities than non-shared clonotypes. Naive subsets generally had larger estimated clonotype richness than memory subsets. Because the study included a small number of donors, the genetic and exposure-history diversity represented was limited. Sharing across several donors was observed for roughly 5.4% of naive CD4, less than 4% of naive CD8, about 2.5% of memory CD4, and about 0.39% of memory CD8 clonotypes. Rarefaction of sorted-subset datasets indicated incomplete sequencing despite the large sequencing depth. Only blood was sampled, and tissue TCR repertoires likely differ from those in blood.

About this clone: The specificity of this receptor is unknown. It has no much larger one-base neighbor in the sample; base qualities were not kept.

Taken from cysteine to phenylalanine, the CDR3 has 15 residues. Only CDR3 DNA remains: 45 bases, in frame from the first base. The junction carries 21 bases between V and J, which are trimmed by 5 bases and 7 bases respectively. Per the germline V gene, SGHTA is the CDR1 and FQGNSA is the CDR2. Using the deep immunoSEQ assay, multiplex PCR amplified TCR CDR3 regions from genomic DNA. Extracted genomic DNA from each cell subset was spread evenly across all wells of several immunoSEQ 96-well plates, with each plate serving as a replicate. For sorted subsets, around 200 ng genomic DNA, equal to 25,000 to 35,000 T cell genomes, was loaded into each replicate PCR. Purified libraries were quantified with a Qubit 3.0 fluorometer, sized on a Bioanalyzer 2100, and re-quantified with the KAPA Library Quantification kit. Each immunoSEQ 96-well plate was sequenced on its own single-read 150-cycle Illumina NextSeq 550 flow cell. Under the source paper's analysis protocol: Because the immunoSEQ output included only junctional sequences and no quality scores, the filtering could not be the same as the filtering used for full-length reads. To assign V/J genes and CDR3, sequences were annotated against IMGT germline references using PyIR, a Python wrapper for IgBLAST v1.9. Any read was removed if the V/J assignment was weak (E-value above 1e-6), the CDR3 was missing, or the read contained stop codons, out-of-frame junctions, or ambiguous translated residues. V3J clonotypes were defined as sequences sharing the same inferred V gene, J gene, and CDR3 amino acid sequence. The percentage overlap between two repertoires was calculated by dividing the number of shared unique clonotypes by the size of the smaller repertoire. Three approaches were used to assess repertoire richness: RTK rarefaction, the Chao1 estimator, and Recon v2.1 estimates of unobserved clonotypes. For all TCRbeta clonotypes obtained by the gDNA method from a few donors, generation probabilities were computed with OLGA. Imported from immuneACCESS, the table was reduced by TCRdb to in-frame sequences with V and J called. These copies leave out some clones; in studies compared against another copy, an unresolved V gene accounts for under half, and the cause of the remainder is not known. V, J and clone size are taken as reported in that table, and D and trimming were inferred from the DNA itself. Within this sample are 950,000 to 1,300,000 clones, with about 80% of them counted one time only. The ten biggest clones cover 1.4% of the sample.

Donors were healthy HIV-negative adults with no recently reported acute infections or vaccinations. Every donor was a Caucasian adult residing in Nashville, Tennessee, USA. CD4+ T cells were enriched by magnetic negative selection; naive cells were then positively selected on CD45RA, and the negative fraction formed the memory subset. Blood was collected by leukapheresis, and PBMCs were isolated by Ficoll-Histopaque density gradient centrifugation and then cryopreserved in liquid nitrogen vapor phase. Analytical flow cytometry was used to check the purity and quantity of each magnetically sorted T cell population. Each sorted fraction had its genomic DNA isolated and then quantified by UV absorbance on a Nanodrop 2000c.

This receptor was taken from a man aged 18 to 35 in good health. The chain is assembled from TRBV7-2 and TRBJ2-7; the D gene cannot be named for sure. Sequenced: memory CD4+ T cells sorted from blood. The sample's cell subset or site, from its label and the paper: CD45RA-negative fraction. Here the CDR3 is given as CASSPRTAPIGEQYF. The DNA sequence is as follows: TGTGCCAGCAGCCCCCGGACGGCCCCAATTGGGGAGCAGTACTTC.